This T cell receptor (beta chain) was documented in a study of response to subunit inactivated influenza vaccine (dated by TCRdb to the late 2010s). A note on the overall study: The study used deep quantitative T cell receptor repertoire profiling to track responses to a trivalent subunit inactivated influenza vaccine. Study-wide conclusions, independent of this receptor: It was suggested by the authors that each seasonal influenza vaccination may recruit only a limited number of new T cells.

Library preparation was by RT-PCR. This sample was sequenced with an Illumina HiSeq 2500. The public reads were run again by TCRdb, first through fastp at Q25 and then through MiXCR, and only productive beta chains were kept. Each entry merges the rows of one CDR3 protein and shows their most common DNA and genes. Counted in this sample were about 500,000 distinct CDR3 sequences; around 7.7% of them appeared once. The leading ten clones occupy around 12% of the sample. This clonotype occurred a few times. Which antigen it targets is not known. No qualities accompany the bases; no much larger clone lies one base away. The CDR3 starts with the cysteine, ends with the phenylalanine, and has 14 residues. Only the CDR3 region is kept as DNA, spanning 42 bases read in frame from base 1. Trimming at the junction amounts to 6 bases on V and 5 bases on J, and the germline ends lie 16 bases apart.

Source: PBMCs from blood, taken less than 30 months after vaccination. The clonotype originates from a man in his fifties or sixties who received an inactivated influenza vaccine. Donor details come from another sample of the same person, matched by shared clones. The chain is assembled from TRBV12-3 or TRBV12-4 and TRBJ1-2, and possibly TRBD1, on 6 matching bases. Read as DNA, the sequence is TGTGCCAGCAGCGGGGGCTCGGGCGTATATGGCTACACCTTC. It translates as CASSGGSGVYGYTF.